The 26 T cell receptor beta chains below were found in one sample sequenced in a study of cytomegalovirus exposure and HLA in healthy donors. Primers: 60 Vbeta forward and 13 Jbeta reverse. Using immunoSEQ multiplex PCR, the repertoire was profiled, and TCRdb retains in-frame clones only, with some absent. The sample has 150,000 to 170,000 clones; roughly 83% are singletons. Source material: PBMCs. These receptors were collected from a man under 40 in good health and CMV-seropositive.

Points on this clone: The junction shows a germline mismatch at one end, possibly a read error. The chain joins TRBV2 to TRBJ1-2; D perhaps matches TRBD1 (6 bases). This CDR3 contains 17 residues. Germline-derived CDR1 and CDR2 are SNHLY and FYNNEI. CDR3 nucleotides: TGTGCCAGCAGCGAAGGGGGGGAGGGCCCCGTAGGGAATGACTACACCTTC. It translates to CASSEGGEGPVGNDYTF.

The V and J genes are TRBV5-8 and TRBJ1-1, with 7 bases that match TRBD1. Germline V gene lookup returns CDR1 SGHTS and CDR2 YDEGEE. V gave up 1 base and J gave up 4 bases; unmatched junction bases: 4. The CDR3 sequence is 14 residues long. The CDR3 reads CASSLRQGVTEAFF. The DNA for the CDR3 is TGTGCCAGCAGCTTGCGTCAGGGGGTCACTGAAGCTTTCTTT.

The chain combines TRBV6-6 with TRBJ2-7, with 10 nucleotides matching TRBD1. The germline V gene has CDR1 MNHNY and CDR2 SVGAGI (reference sequence). J gave up 4 bases and V 6 bases, and 9 bases lay outside the gene matches. The CDR3 is 15 residues long. CDR3 nucleotide sequence: TGTGCCAGCAGATCTGAGACAGGGGGCCTGTACGAGCAGTACTTC. Protein product: CASRSETGGLYEQYF.

The chain is built from TRBV27 and TRBJ1-3, with D hard to call. Trimming shortened V by 4 bases and J by 0 bases, and 10 bases separated the two germline ends. Germline V gene data show CDR1 as MNHEY and CDR2 as SMNVEV (reference sequence). The CDR3 length is 15 residues. In nucleotides, the CDR3 is TGTGCCAGCAGTTCCCCGGGTTCCTCTGGAAACACCATATATTTT. It codes for CASSSPGSSGNTIYF.

V gene TRBV18 combines with J gene TRBJ1-1, with a tentative D call TRBD1 (6 bases). CDR3 size: 15 residues. The V end lost 3 bases, the J end lost 0 bases, and 11 bases lay between the germline ends. Looked up from germline, CDR1 is KGHSH and CDR2 is LQKENI. The DNA of the CDR3 is TGTGCCAGCTCACCCCAAGGGGGAATGAACACTGAAGCTTTCTTT. Protein sequence: CASSPQGGMNTEAFF.

The chain couples TRBV7-2 to TRBJ2-1; the match to TRBD2 covers 15 bases. The CDR3 sequence is 15 residues long. The germline V gene has CDR1 SGHTA and CDR2 FQGNSA. Germline trimming cut 7 bases from V and 9 bases from J; bases unmatched to any gene: 7. The CDR3 nucleotides are TGTGCCAGCACCGTGCCGGGACTAGCGGGAGGTGAGCAGTTCTTC. This gives the protein CASTVPGLAGGEQFF.

In its sample, this clone ranks as medium-sized. The J gene is TRBJ2-1, the V gene TRBV5-6; 13 bases fit TRBD2. Germline V gene sequence: CDR1 SGHDT, CDR2 YYEEEE. V lost 2 bases and J lost 7; bases outside the gene matches: 9. The CDR3 is made up of 17 amino acids. The CDR3 nucleotides read TGTGCCAGCAGCTTAGCTATAGGGGGACTAGCGGGAAATGAGCAGTTCTTC. It translates to CASSLAIGGLAGNEQFF. Filled out from reference TRBV5-6 and TRBJ2-1, the complete variable domain reads DAGVTQSPTHLIKTRGQQVTLRCSPKSGHDTVSWYQQALGQGPQFIFQYYEEEERQRGNFPDRFSGHQFPNYSSELNVNALLLGDSALYLCASSLAIGGLAGNEQFFGPGTRLTVL.

This chain uses TRBV12-5 with TRBJ2-1; weak D call: TRBD2 (6 bases). CDR3 length: 18 amino acids. The V gene's germline CDR1 is LGHNT and CDR2 FRNRAP. V lost 1 base and J lost 0, with 16 bases in between. The CDR3 coding sequence is TGTGCTAGTGGTTTGGGGGGAGGCCATAGGAGCTCCTACAATGAGCAGTTCTTC. This codes for CASGLGGGHRSSYNEQFF.

The V call is TRBV5-1, the J call TRBJ2-2; 10 nucleotides match TRBD2. The CDR3 is 19 amino acids. V lost 3 bases, J lost 1 base, and 12 bases stayed unmatched. Looked up from germline, CDR1 is SGHRS and CDR2 is YFSETQ. The CDR3 loop reads CASSSETLAGRLNTGELFF. The CDR3 DNA follows: TGCGCCAGCAGCTCGGAAACACTAGCGGGGCGGCTGAACACCGGGGAGCTGTTTTTT.

V gene TRBV6-7 combines with J gene TRBJ2-1; TRBD2 matches at 9 bases. TRBV6-7 belongs to the ORF category, with a function that is uncertain. The trim removed 2 bases at V and 0 bases at J, leaving 14 bases unmatched. This CDR3 is built from 20 residues. The CDR3 loop reads CASSYPPFLAGPCSYNEQFF. The CDR3 DNA is TGTGCCAGCAGTTACCCCCCATTTCTAGCGGGACCCTGCTCCTACAATGAGCAGTTCTTC.

This clone has just one count. The V and J genes are TRBV29-1 and TRBJ2-3, with 9 bases fitting TRBD2. The CDR3 runs to 14 residues. V shed 4 bases, J shed 5 bases, and the junction held 7 bases outside the gene matches. Germline CDR1 and CDR2: SQVTM and ANQGSEA. The CDR3 DNA sequence: TGCAGCGTTGCCAGCGGGAGGCCGGGAGATACGCAGTATTTT. Protein: CSVASGRPGDTQYF.

This clone has a handful of counts. Within the sample, other DNA sequences also encode this same CDR3. The V and J genes are TRBV9 and TRBJ1-5; D not resolved. The CDR3 is 14 amino acids. The V and J ends lost 0 bases and 1 base respectively, with 5 bases between them. Germline V gene lookup returns CDR1 SGDLS and CDR2 YYNGEE. CDR3 region: CASSVDGSNQPQHF. The DNA of the CDR3 is TGTGCCAGCAGCGTAGACGGGAGCAATCAGCCCCAGCATTTT.

Concerning this clone itself: One end of the junction varies from germline; a read error may be responsible. This CDR3 reads CASSPWTSGGVEQFF. DNA of the CDR3: TGTGCTAGCAGCCCGTGGACTAGCGGGGGGGTTGAGCAGTTCTTC. J is TRBJ2-1 and V is TRBV7-7; TRBD2 matches 15 bases. The CDR3 is made up of 15 amino acids. CDR1 is SSHAT and CDR2 is FNYEAQ in the germline V gene (reference sequence).

In DNA, the CDR3 is TGTGCCAGCAGTGTTCCGGAGGCTCAAGAGCAGTACTTC. Encoded protein: CASSVPEAQEQYF. The chain couples TRBV6-4 to TRBJ2-7, with D possibly TRBD2 on 5 matching bases. The germline gives CDR1 MRHNA, CDR2 SNTAGT. The CDR3 is made up of 13 amino acids. Trimming removed 4 bases at V and 7 bases at J, with 14 bases between.

The rearrangement links TRBV7-2 to TRBJ1-1, with TRBD1 as a possible D gene (5 bases). Germline V gene sequence: CDR1 SGHTA, CDR2 FQGNSA. The CDR3 runs to 15 residues. Trimming took 1 base from V and 2 from J, leaving 11 bases between them. CDR3 in DNA: TGTGCCAGCAGCTTAGTCGCGCAGGGTAACACTGAAGCTTTCTTT. It yields the protein CASSLVAQGNTEAFF.

This rearrangement joins TRBV9 to TRBJ2-3, with 8 bases aligning to TRBD1. The CDR3 loop spans 15 amino acids. Germline values: CDR1 SGDLS, CDR2 YYNGEE. The junction had 4 bases not matched to a gene; V was cut back by 4 bases and J by 0 bases. CDR3 region: CASSSRTGSTDTQYF. The CDR3 DNA sequence: TGTGCCAGCAGCAGTCGGACAGGGAGCACAGATACGCAGTATTTT.

This clone turned up a few times. This chain links TRBV7-8 with TRBJ2-6; TRBD2 aligns across 7 bases. With V trimmed by 0 bases and J by 0 bases, 2 bases remained unmatched. CDR1 is SGHVS, CDR2 FQNEAQ, per germline. This CDR3 comprises 17 residues. The CDR3, as DNA: TGTGCCAGCAGCTTAGCGACTAGCAGCTCTGGGGCCAACGTCCTGACTTTC. Amino acid sequence: CASSLATSSSGANVLTF. The full variable domain, rest sourced from reference TRBV7-8 and TRBJ2-6, is GAGVSQSPRYKVAKRGQDVALRCDPISGHVSLFWYQQALGQGPEFLTYFQNEAQLDKSGLPSDRFFAERPEGSVSTLKIQRTQQEDSAVYLCASSLATSSSGANVLTFGAGSRLTVL.

A note on this clone: The same CDR3 arises from other DNA sequences in this sample as well. This sequence joins TRBV10-3 and TRBJ1-5; perhaps TRBD1 as D (5 bases). CDR1 and CDR2 from the germline V gene are ENHRY and SYGVKD. Trimming pared 0 bases from V and 4 bases from J, leaving 7 bases between. The CDR3 is made up of 14 amino acids. The CDR3 loop reads CAISESGGNQPQHF. CDR3 DNA sequence: TGTGCCATCAGTGAGTCGGGGGGGAATCAGCCCCAGCATTTT.

The sample holds a few counts of this clone. V gene TRBV6-6 combines with J gene TRBJ2-1; tentative D call: TRBD2 (6 bases). Trimming left V 8 bases short and J 9 bases short, with 8 bases between. Germline CDR1 is MNHNY and CDR2 is SVGAGI (reference sequence). The CDR3 consists of 10 residues. The CDR3 here is CASGRSEQFF. CDR3 nucleotide sequence: TGTGCCAGCGGGAGGTCTGAGCAGTTCTTC.

The V gene is TRBV7-4, the J gene TRBJ2-7; the D gene is possibly TRBD1 (6 bases). Trimming pared 8 bases from V and 3 bases from J, leaving 17 bases between. The germline gives CDR1 SGHVT, CDR2 SQSDAQ. CDR3 length: 14 amino acids. CDR3: CASGWTERYYEQYF. For the CDR3, the DNA is TGTGCCAGCGGCTGGACAGAGAGGTACTACGAGCAGTACTTC. Using reference TRBV7-4 and TRBJ2-7 for the parts outside the CDR3, the full variable domain is GAGVSQSPRYKVAKRGRDVALRCDSISGHVTLYWYRQTLGQGSEVLTYSQSDAQRDKSGRPSGRFSAERPERSVSTLKIQRTEQGDSAVYLCASGWTERYYEQYFGPGTRLTVT.

To note about this clone: Mismatch with germline at one junction end may stem from a read error. The chain carries TRBV7-3 and TRBJ2-2, with D possibly being TRBD1 (6 bases). CDR1 SGHTA and CDR2 FQGTGA come from the germline V gene. The CDR3 sequence is 16 residues long. This CDR3 reads CASSLYGQGNAGELFF. The CDR3 nucleotides read TGTGCCAGCAGCTTATACGGGCAGGGGAACGCCGGGGAGCTGTTTTTT. The variable domain in full, with the rest retrieved from reference TRBV7-3 and TRBJ2-2, is GAGVSQTPSNKVTEKGKYVELRCDPISGHTALYWYRQSLGQGPEFLIYFQGTGAADDSGLPNDRFFAVRPEGSVSTLKIQRTERGDSAVYLCASSLYGQGNAGELFFGEGSRLTVL.

The CDR3 DNA reads TGTGCCTGGAGTGTAAAACAGCTTCAGCCCCAGCATTTT. It encodes CAWSVKQLQPQHF. This chain joins TRBV30 and TRBJ1-5; D not resolved. The CDR3 spans 13 residues. The germline CDR1 and CDR2 sequences are GTSNPN and SVGIG (reference sequence). V lost 0 bases and J lost 6, with 9 bases in between. Filled out from reference TRBV30 and TRBJ1-5, the complete variable domain reads SQTIHQWPATLVQPVGSPLSLECTVEGTSNPNLYWYRQAAGRGLQLLFYSVGIGQISSEVPQNLSASRPQDRQFILSSKKLLLSDSGFYLCAWSVKQLQPQHFGDGTRLSIL.

The chain's CDR3 is CASSDPRTSQETQYF. The CDR3 region has the DNA TGTGCCAGCAGTGACCCGAGGACTAGCCAAGAGACCCAGTACTTC. The chain joins TRBV6-4 to TRBJ2-5; TRBD2 agrees at 7 bases. The CDR3 extends over 15 amino acids. Germline V gene sequence: CDR1 MRHNA, CDR2 SNTAGT. After removal of 2 bases from V and 1 base from J, the junction contained 4 bases not matched to a gene.

The chain couples TRBV27 to TRBJ2-5; 12 bases align to TRBD1. V was pared by 6 bases and J by 4 bases, with 6 bases of the junction left unmatched. The germline V gene encodes CDR1 MNHEY and CDR2 SMNVEV (reference sequence). The CDR3 totals 15 residues. As DNA, the CDR3 is TGTGCCAGCAGCCGCCCGGGACAGGGGGCAGAGACCCAGTACTTC. Translation gives CASSRPGQGAETQYF.

The V gene is TRBV2, the J gene TRBJ2-5; a possible D gene is TRBD2 (6 bases). The tail of the sequence fits TRBJ2-7 better, so the J call may be wrong. This CDR3 is 15 amino acids long. The germline V gene encodes CDR1 SNHLY and CDR2 FYNNEI. CDR3 residues: CASTKDSGGSYEQYF. CDR3 coding DNA: TGTGCCAGCACTAAAGATAGCGGAGGCTCCTACGAGCAGTACTTC.

V gene TRBV6-6 combines with J gene TRBJ2-7; 12 positions match TRBD1. Losses at the gene ends were 5 bases for V and 4 bases for J; bases not matched to a gene: 6. Germline V gene sequence: CDR1 MNHNY, CDR2 SVGAGI (reference sequence). The CDR3 spans 15 residues. DNA for the CDR3: TGTGCCAGCAGTCGCGGGACAGGGGGCATTTACGAGCAGTACTTC. Translated: CASSRGTGGIYEQYF.